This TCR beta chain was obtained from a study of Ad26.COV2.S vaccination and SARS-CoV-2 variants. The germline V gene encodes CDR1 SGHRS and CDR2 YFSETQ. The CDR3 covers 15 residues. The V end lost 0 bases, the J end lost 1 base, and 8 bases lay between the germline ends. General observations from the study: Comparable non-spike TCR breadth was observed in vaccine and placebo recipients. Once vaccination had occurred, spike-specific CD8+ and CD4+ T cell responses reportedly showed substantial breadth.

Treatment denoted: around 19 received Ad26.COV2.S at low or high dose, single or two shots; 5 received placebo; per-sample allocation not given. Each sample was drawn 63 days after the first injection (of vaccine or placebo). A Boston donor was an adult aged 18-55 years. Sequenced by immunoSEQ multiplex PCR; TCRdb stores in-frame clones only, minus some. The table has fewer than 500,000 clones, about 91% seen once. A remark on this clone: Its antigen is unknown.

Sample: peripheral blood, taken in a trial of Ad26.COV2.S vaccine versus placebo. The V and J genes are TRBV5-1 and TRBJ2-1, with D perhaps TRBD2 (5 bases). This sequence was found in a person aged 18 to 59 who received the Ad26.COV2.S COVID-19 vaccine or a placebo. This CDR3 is CASSLGGISYNEQFF. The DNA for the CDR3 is TGCGCCAGCAGCTTGGGAGGGATATCCTACAATGAGCAGTTCTTC.